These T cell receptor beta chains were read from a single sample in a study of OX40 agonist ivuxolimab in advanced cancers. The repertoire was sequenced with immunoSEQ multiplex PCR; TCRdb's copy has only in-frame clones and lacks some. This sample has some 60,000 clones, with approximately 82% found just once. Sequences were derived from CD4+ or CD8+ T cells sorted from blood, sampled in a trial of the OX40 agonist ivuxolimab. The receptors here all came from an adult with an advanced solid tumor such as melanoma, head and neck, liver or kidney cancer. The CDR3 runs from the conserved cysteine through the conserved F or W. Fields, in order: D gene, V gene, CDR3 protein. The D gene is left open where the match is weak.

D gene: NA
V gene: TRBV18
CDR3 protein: CASSPDWGGGRTEAFF

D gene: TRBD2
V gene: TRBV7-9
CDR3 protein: CASSLVAGGRRATQYF

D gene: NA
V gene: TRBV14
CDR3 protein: CASSRTGRYEQYF

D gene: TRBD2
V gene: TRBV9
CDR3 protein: CASSVGGGPYNEQFF

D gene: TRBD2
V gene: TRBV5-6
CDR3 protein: CASSLLVSGSTDTQYF

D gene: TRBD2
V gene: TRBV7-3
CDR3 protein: CASSLTPQWADLLAGASGANVLTF

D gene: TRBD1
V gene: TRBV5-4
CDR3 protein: CASSLGTGRTYEQYF

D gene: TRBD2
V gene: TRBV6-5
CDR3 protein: CASGGGETQYF

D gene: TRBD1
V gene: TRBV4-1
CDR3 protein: CASSQSGTVNEKLFF

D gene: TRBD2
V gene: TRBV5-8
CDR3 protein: CASRVSGSPEQYF

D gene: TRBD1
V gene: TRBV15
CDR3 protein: CATATKDRGSYEQYF

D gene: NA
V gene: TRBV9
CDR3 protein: CASSATASSYNEQFF

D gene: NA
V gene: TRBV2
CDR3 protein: CASSGTANSNQPQHF

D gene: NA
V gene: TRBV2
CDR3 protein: CASSGGTVAGEKLFF

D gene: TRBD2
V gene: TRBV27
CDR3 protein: CASSFSGSTAGELFF

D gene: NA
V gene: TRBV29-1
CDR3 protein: CSVERQGGYGYTF

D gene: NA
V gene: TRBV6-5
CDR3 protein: CASSWRQNTEAFF

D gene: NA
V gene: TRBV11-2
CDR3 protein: CASSLFLGYETQYF

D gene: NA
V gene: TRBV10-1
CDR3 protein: CASSEGVDIQYF

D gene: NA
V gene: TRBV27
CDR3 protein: CASSLSDRRNEQFF

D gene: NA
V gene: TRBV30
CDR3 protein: CAWSIYIAGANVLTF

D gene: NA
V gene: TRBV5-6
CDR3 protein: CASSSYGEAQYF

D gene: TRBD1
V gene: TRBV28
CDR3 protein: CASLGQGYEQYF

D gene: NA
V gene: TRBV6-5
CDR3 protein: CASRQQINQPQHF

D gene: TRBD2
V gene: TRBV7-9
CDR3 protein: CASSSGGNTDTQYF

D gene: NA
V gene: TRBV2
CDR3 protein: CASSEGRLQETQYF

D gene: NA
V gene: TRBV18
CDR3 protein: CASSDSHGDIQYF

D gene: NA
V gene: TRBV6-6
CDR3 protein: CASSYSGNSNQPQHF

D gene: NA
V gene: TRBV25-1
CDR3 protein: CASSAGGFSNTEAFF

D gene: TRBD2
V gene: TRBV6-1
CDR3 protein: CASSETSGGVSYEQYF

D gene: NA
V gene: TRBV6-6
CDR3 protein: CASSYSLGPLGTEAFF

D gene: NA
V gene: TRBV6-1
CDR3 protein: CASSGVLKGVDFGYTF

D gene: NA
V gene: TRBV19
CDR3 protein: CASSSNYRARNTEAFF

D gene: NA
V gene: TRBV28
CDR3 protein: CASSLGHPRTEAFF

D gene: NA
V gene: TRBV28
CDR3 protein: CASSLLPGEEKLFF

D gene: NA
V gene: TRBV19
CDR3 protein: CASSPRQSSYEQYF

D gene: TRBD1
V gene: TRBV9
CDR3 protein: CASSVEGAGGSEQFF

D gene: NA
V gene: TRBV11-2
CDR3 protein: CASSLGTASSYNEQFF

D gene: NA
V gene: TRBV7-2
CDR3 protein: CASSRQGGNTGELFF

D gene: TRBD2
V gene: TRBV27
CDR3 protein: CASTSTHRTSENTGELFF

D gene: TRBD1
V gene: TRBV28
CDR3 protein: CASTDRGPYEQYF

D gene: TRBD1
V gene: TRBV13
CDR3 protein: CASSRTGATDTQYF

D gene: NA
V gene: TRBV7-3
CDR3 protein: CASSQSPTDTQYF

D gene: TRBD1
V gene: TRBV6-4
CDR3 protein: CASSRTGDSYEQYF

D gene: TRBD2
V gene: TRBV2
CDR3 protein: CASRGGTSGRETQYF

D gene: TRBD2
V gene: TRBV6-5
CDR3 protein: CASSVAGAYNEQFF

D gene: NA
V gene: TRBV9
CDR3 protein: CASRRGLATNEKLFF

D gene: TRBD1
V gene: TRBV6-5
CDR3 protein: CASSAGQGAYEQYF

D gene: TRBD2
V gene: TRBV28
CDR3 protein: CATSGGREGRGGELFF

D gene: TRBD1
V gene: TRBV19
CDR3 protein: CASTLNQGALAF

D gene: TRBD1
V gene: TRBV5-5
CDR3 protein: CASSSGGDSTYEQYF

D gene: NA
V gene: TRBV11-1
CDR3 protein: CASSPTPSGPQGYTF